This TCR beta chain stems from a study of shared clonotypes between healthy human individuals. Healthy adults negative for HIV, lacking recent acute infections or vaccinations, served as donors. The donor cohort consisted entirely of Caucasian adults residing in Nashville, Tennessee. Sequencing used immunoSEQ multiplex PCR; TCRdb keeps in-frame clones, though not all of them. The table shows a few million clones, with roughly 90% occurring only once. The TCR originated in a man between 18 and 29 years old in good health. Some clones in this sample may be carry-over from other donors' samples. The sequenced sample was naive CD4+ T cells from PBMCs. The subset: CD45RA+ positively selected.

CDR3 protein: CAWRPRETQYF. The CDR3 nucleotides read TGTGCCTGGAGGCCTCGGGAGACCCAGTACTTC. V and J are TRBV30 and TRBJ2-5; D ambiguous. The CDR3 has 11 residues. From germline, CDR1 is GTSNPN and CDR2 SVGIG (reference sequence). Trimming pared 3 bases from V and 5 bases from J, leaving 7 bases between.